Listed here are 13 T cell receptor beta chains from one sample, sequenced in a study of blood T cell repertoires in COVID-19. Generated by immunoSEQ multiplex PCR, the TCRdb table keeps only in-frame clones and is missing some. The repertoire has 110,000 to 150,000 clones, roughly 89% of them found once; the top ten carry around 4.5%. Sequencing was done on a sample of peripheral blood. Source of these receptors: a woman aged 35 to 49 with acute or convalescent COVID-19.

The chain combines TRBV4-1 with TRBJ1-3; TRBD1 matches at 7 bases. With V trimmed by 3 bases and J by 0 bases, 11 bases remained unmatched. Germline lookup yields CDR1 MGHRA and CDR2 YSYEKL. The CDR3 extends over 18 amino acids. The CDR3 region is CASSHSSPGQPSGNTIYF. The CDR3, as DNA: TGCGCCAGCAGCCACTCATCACCGGGACAGCCCTCTGGAAACACCATATATTTT.

The chain couples TRBV5-4 to TRBJ2-5; 8 nucleotides align to TRBD2. This CDR3 is built from 16 residues. V shed 4 bases, J shed 2 bases, and the junction held 10 bases outside the gene matches. In germline, CDR1 is SGHNT, CDR2 YYREEE (reference sequence). DNA for the CDR3: TGTGCCAGCAGCCCAGGAGGCTTAGCGGGGCAAGAGACCCAGTACTTC. Protein product: CASSPGGLAGQETQYF.

The sample holds one count of this clone. The chain couples TRBV11-3 to TRBJ1-3, with 7 nucleotides matching TRBD1. J was trimmed by 0 bases and V by 5 bases; bases with no gene match: 1. CDR1 is SGHNT, CDR2 YENEEA, per germline. There are 14 residues in the CDR3. DNA for the CDR3: TGTGCCAGCAGCGGGGACAGCTCTGGAAACACCATATATTTT. It codes for CASSGDSSGNTIYF.

V is TRBV9 and J is TRBJ2-1; 10 bases map to TRBD2. The CDR3 is 17 residues long. Trimming cost V 0 bases and J 2 bases; bases outside gene matches: 5. Germline values: CDR1 SGDLS, CDR2 YYNGEE. The CDR3 DNA reads TGTGCCAGCAGCGTAGAATGGAGCGGGGGGGCCTACAATGAGCAGTTCTTC. Translating it yields CASSVEWSGGAYNEQFF.

J is TRBJ1-1 and V is TRBV6-6, with D possibly matching TRBD1 (5 bases). Germline assignment: CDR1 MNHNY and CDR2 SVGAGI (reference sequence). Trimming removed 7 bases at V and 7 bases at J, with 13 bases between. The CDR3 is made up of 12 amino acids. CDR3 protein: CASTDGGNEAFF. CDR3 nucleotides: TGTGCCAGCACCGACGGGGGAAATGAAGCTTTCTTT.

This chain joins TRBV5-1 and TRBJ1-5; D perhaps matches TRBD1 (6 bases). Germline CDR1 is SGHRS and CDR2 is YFSETQ. This CDR3 comprises 14 residues. V lost 0 bases and J lost 5, with 9 bases in between. CDR3 nucleotide sequence: TGCGCCAGCAGCTTGGAAGGGGGTGATCAGCCCCAGCATTTT. It encodes CASSLEGGDQPQHF.

The chain uses TRBV2 and TRBJ1-1; 8 nucleotides match TRBD1. J was trimmed by 1 base and V by 7 bases; bases with no gene match: 2. Germline CDR1 SNHLY, CDR2 FYNNEI. The CDR3 length is 13 residues. The CDR3 is CASKGTGNTEAFF. CDR3 coding DNA: TGTGCCAGCAAGGGGACAGGGAACACTGAAGCTTTCTTT.

There are a few counts of this clone. The chain uses TRBV6-2 or TRBV6-3 and TRBJ1-6, with 8 bases identical to TRBD1. Germline trimming cut 6 bases from V and 4 bases from J; bases unmatched to any gene: 5. Germline CDR1 is MNHEY and CDR2 is SVGEGT. CDR3 length: 15 amino acids. CDR3 amino acids: CASSLDRDYNSPLHF. CDR3 bases: TGTGCCAGCAGCCTGGACAGGGATTATAATTCACCCCTCCACTTT.

This chain uses TRBV7-6 with TRBJ2-5, with D maybe TRBD2 (6 bases). The CDR3 has 16 amino acids. The V gene lost 5 bases and the J gene lost 1 base, with 17 bases spanning the gap. CDR1 SGHVS and CDR2 FNYEAQ come from the germline V gene. The CDR3 loop is CASSLWAPGAQETQYF. The CDR3 region has the DNA TGTGCCAGCAGCCTATGGGCCCCGGGAGCCCAAGAGACCCAGTACTTC.

This sequence joins TRBV20-1 and TRBJ1-2; 8 nucleotides align to TRBD1. Germline loops: CDR1 DFQATT, CDR2 SNEGSKA (reference sequence). CDR3 length: 13 amino acids. V shed 3 bases, J shed 4 bases, and the junction held 4 bases outside the gene matches. The DNA of the CDR3 is TGCAGTGCTAGTACAGGGGGGAGCTATGGCTACACCTTC. Its translation is CSASTGGSYGYTF.

This clone was seen once. This chain joins TRBV4-3 and TRBJ2-5, with 8 positions matching TRBD2. The CDR3 loop spans 15 amino acids. The V segment lost 1 base and the J segment 7 bases; nucleotides outside the gene matches: 8. CDR1 is LGHNA and CDR2 is YSLEER in the germline V gene. The CDR3 nucleotides read TGCGCCAGCAGCCAAGTTCCGGGGGGGCAGGGGACCCAGTACTTC. The encoded protein is CASSQVPGGQGTQYF.

The J gene is TRBJ1-3, the V gene TRBV7-2, with D tentatively TRBD1 (6 bases). Germline CDR1 reads SGHTA; CDR2 reads FQGNSA. V was trimmed by 5 bases and J by 0 bases, leaving 11 bases between them. CDR3 length: 15 amino acids. CDR3 protein: CASSPGQTSGNTIYF. Here the CDR3 DNA reads TGTGCCAGCAGCCCAGGACAGACCTCTGGAAACACCATATATTTT.

The chain carries TRBV3-1 (or the pseudogene TRBV3-2) and TRBJ1-2; no clear D. CDR3 length: 12 residues. Germline CDR1 LGHDT, CDR2 YNNKEL (reference sequence). Trimming cost V 3 bases and J 4 bases, with 6 bases left between them. CDR3 protein: CASSQRSYGYTF. The CDR3 DNA sequence: TGTGCCAGCAGCCAGAGGAGCTATGGCTACACCTTC.